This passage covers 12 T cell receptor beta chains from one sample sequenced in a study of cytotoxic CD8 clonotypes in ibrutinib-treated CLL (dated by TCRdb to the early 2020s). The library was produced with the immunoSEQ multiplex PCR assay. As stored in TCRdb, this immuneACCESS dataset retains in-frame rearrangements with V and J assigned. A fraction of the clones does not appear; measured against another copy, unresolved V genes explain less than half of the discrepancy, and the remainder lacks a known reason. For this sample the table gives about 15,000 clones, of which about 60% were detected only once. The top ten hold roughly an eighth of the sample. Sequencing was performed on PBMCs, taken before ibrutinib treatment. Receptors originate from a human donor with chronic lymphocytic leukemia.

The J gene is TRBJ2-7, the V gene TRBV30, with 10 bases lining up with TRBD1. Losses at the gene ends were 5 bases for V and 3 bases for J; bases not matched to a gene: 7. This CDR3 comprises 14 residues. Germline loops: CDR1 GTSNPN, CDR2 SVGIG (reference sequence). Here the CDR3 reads CAWSRQGAIYEQYF. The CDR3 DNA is TGTGCCTGGTCACGACAGGGGGCTATCTACGAGCAGTACTTC.

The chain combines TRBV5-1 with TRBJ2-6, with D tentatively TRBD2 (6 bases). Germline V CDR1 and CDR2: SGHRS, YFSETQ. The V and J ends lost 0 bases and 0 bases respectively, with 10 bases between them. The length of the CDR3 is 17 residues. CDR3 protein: CASSLGEGLSGANVLTF. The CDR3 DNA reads TGCGCCAGCAGCTTGGGAGAGGGACTCTCTGGGGCCAACGTCCTGACTTTC.

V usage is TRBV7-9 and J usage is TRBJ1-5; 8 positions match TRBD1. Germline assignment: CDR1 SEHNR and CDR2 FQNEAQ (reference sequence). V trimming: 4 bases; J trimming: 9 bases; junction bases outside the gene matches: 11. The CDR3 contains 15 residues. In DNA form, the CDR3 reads TGTGCCAGCAGCTCCTGGACAGGGCCATCCTCGCCCCAGCATTTT. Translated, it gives CASSSWTGPSSPQHF.

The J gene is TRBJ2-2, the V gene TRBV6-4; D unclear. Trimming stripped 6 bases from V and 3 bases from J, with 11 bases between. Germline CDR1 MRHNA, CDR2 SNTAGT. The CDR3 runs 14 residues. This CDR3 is CASSRTVDTGELFF. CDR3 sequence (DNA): TGTGCCAGCAGCCGGACGGTAGACACCGGGGAGCTGTTTTTT.

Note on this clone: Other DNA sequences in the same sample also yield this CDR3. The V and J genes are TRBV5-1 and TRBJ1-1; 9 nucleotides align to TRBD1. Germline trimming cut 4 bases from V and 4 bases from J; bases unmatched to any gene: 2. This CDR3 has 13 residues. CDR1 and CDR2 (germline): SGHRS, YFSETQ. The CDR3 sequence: CASSLTGGTEAFF. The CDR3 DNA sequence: TGCGCCAGCAGCCTGACAGGGGGCACTGAAGCTTTCTTT.

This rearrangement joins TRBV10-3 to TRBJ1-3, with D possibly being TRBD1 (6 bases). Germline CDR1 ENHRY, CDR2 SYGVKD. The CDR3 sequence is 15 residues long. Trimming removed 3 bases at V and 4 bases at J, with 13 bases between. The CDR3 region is CAISDLGAAGNTIYF. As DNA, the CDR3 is TGTGCCATCAGTGATTTGGGGGCTGCCGGAAACACCATATATTTT.

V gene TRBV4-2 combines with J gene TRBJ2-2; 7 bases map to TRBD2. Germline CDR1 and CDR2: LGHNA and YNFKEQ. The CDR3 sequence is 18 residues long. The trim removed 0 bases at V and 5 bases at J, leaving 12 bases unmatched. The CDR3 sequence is CASSQDISGGGRTGELFF. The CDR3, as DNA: TGTGCCAGCAGCCAAGATATTTCGGGAGGCGGGAGAACCGGGGAGCTGTTTTTT.

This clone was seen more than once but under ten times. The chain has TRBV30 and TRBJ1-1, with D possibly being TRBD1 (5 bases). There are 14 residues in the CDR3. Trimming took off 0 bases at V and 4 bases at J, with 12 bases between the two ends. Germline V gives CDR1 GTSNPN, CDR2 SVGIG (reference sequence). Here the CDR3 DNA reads TGTGCCTGGAGTGTACTCGGGGCCGGCACTGAAGCTTTCTTT. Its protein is CAWSVLGAGTEAFF.

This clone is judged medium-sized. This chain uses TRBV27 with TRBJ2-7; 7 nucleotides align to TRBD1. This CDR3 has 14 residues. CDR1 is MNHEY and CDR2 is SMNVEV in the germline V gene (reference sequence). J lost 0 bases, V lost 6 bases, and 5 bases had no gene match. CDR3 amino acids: CASRTGLLSYEQYF. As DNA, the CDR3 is TGTGCCAGCAGGACAGGGCTTCTCTCCTACGAGCAGTACTTC.

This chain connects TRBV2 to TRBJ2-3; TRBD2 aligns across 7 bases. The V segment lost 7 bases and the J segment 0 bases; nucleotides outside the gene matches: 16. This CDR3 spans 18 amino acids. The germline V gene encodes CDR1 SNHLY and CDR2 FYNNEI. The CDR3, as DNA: TGTGCCAGCAAGAGGACTCGCGGGGGAATTACTAGCACAGATACGCAGTATTTT. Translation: CASKRTRGGITSTDTQYF.

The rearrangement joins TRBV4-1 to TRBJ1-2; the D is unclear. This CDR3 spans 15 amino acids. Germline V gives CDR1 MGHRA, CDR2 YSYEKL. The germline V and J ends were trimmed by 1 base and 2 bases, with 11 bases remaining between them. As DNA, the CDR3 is TGCGCCAGCAGCCAAGGCCCAACAGAGAACTATGGCTACACCTTC. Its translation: CASSQGPTENYGYTF.

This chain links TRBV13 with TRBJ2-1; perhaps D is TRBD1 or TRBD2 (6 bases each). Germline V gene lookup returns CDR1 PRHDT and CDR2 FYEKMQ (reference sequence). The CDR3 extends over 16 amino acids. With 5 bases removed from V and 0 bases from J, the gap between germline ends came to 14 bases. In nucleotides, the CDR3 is TGTGCCAGCAGCCGTTTCTCGGGGGCCTCCTACAATGAGCAGTTCTTC. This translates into CASSRFSGASYNEQFF. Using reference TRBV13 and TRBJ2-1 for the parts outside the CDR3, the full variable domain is AAGVIQSPRHLIKEKRETATLKCYPIPRHDTVYWYQQGPGQDPQFLISFYEKMQSDKGSIPDRFSAQQFSDYHSELNMSSLELGDSALYFCASSRFSGASYNEQFFGPGTRLTVL.